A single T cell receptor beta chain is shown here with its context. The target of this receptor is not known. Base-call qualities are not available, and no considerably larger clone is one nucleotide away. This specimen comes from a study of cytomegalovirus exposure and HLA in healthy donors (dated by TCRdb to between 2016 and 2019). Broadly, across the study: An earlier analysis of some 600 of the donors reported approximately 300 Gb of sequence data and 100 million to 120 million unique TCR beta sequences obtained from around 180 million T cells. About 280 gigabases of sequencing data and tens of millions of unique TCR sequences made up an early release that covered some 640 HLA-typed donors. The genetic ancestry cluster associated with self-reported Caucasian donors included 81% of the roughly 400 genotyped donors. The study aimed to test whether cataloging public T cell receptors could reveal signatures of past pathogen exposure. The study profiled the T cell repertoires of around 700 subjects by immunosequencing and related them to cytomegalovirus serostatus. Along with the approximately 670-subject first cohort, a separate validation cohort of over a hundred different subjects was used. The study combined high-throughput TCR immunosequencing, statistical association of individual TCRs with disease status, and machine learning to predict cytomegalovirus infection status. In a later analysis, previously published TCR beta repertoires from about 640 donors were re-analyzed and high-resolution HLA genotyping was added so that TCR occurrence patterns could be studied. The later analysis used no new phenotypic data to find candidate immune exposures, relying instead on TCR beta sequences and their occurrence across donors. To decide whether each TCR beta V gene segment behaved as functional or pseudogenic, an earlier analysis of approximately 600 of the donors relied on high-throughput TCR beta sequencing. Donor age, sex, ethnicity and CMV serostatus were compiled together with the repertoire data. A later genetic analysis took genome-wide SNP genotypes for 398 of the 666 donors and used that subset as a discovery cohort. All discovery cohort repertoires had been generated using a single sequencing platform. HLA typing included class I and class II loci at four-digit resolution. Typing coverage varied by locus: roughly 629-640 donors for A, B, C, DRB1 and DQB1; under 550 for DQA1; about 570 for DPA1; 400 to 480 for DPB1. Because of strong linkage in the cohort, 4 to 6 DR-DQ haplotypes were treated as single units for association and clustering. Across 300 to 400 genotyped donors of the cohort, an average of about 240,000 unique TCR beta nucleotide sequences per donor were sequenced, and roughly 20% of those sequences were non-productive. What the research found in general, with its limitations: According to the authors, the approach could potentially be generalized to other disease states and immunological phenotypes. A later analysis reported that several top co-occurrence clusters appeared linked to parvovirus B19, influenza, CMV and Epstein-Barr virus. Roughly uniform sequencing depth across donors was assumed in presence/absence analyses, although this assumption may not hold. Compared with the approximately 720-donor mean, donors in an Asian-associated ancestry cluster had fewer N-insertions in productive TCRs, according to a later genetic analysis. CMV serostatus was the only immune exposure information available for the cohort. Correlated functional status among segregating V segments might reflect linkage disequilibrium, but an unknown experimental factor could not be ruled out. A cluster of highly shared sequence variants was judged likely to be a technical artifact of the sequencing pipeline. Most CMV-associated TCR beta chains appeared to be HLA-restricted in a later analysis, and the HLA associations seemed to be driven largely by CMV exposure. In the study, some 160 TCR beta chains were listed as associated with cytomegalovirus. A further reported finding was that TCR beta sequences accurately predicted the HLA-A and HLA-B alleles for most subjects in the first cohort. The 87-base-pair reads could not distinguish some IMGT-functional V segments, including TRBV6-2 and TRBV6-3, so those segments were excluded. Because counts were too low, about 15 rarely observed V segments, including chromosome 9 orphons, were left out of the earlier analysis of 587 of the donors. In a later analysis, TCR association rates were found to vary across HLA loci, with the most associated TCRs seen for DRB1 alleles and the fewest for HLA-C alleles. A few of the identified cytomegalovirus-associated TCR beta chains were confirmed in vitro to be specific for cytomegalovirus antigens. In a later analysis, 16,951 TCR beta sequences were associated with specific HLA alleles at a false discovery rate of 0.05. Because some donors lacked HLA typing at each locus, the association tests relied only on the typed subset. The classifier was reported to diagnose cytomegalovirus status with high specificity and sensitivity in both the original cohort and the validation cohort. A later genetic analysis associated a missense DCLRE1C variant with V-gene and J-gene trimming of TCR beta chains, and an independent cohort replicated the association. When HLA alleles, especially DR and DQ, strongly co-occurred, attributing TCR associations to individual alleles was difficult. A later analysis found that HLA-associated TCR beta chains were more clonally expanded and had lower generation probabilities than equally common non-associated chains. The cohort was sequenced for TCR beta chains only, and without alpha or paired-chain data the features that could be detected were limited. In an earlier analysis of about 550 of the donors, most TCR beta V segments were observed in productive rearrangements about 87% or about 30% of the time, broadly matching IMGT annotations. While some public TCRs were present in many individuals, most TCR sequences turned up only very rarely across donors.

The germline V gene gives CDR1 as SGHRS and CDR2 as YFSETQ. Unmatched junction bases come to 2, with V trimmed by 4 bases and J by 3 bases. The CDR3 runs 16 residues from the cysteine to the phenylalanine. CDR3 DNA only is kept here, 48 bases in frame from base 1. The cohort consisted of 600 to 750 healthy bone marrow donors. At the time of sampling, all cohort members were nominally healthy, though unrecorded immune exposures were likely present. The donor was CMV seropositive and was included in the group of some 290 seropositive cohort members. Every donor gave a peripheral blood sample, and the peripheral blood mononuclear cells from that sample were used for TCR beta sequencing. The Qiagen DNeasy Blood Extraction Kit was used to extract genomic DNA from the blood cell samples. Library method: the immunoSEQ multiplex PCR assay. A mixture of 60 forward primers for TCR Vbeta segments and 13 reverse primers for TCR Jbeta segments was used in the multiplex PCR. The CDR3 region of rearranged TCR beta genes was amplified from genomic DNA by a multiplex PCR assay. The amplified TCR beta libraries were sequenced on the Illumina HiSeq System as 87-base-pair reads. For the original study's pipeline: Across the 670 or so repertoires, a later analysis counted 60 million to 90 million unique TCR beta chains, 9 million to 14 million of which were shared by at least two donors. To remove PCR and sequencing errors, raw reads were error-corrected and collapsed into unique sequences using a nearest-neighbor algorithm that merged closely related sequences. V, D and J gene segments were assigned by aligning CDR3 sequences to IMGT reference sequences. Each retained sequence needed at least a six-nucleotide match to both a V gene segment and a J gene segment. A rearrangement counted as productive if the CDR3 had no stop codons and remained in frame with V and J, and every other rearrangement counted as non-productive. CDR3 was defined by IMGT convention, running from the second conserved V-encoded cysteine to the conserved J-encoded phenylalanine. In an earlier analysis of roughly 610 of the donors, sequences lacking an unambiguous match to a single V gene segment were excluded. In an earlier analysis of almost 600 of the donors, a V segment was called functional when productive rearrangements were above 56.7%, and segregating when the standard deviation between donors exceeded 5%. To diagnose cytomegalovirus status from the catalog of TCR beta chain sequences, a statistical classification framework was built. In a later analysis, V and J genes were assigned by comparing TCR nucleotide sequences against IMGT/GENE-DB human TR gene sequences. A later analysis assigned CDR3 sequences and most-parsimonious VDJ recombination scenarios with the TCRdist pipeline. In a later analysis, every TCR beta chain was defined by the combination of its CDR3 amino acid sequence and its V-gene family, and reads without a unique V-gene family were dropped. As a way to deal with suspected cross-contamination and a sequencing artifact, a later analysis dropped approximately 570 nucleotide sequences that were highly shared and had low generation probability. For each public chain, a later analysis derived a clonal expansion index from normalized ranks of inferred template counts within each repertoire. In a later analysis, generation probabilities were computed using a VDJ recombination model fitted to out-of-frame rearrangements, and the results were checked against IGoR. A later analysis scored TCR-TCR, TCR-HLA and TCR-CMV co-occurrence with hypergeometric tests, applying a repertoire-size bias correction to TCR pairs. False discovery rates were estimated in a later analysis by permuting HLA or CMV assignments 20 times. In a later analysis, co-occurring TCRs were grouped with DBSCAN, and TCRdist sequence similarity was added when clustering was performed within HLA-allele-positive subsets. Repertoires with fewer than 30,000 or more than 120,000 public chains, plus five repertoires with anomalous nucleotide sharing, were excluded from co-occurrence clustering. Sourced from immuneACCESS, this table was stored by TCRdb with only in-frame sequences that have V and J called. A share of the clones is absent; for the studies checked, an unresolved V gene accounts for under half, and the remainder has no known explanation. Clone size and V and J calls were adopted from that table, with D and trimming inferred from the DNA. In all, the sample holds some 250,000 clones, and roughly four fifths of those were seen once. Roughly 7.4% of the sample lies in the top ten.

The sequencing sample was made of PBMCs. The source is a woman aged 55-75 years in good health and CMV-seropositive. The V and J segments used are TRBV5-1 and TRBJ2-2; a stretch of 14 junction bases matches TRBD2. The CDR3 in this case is CASSPGLAGDTGELFF. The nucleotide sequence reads TGCGCCAGCAGCCCGGGACTAGCGGGAGACACCGGGGAGCTGTTTTTT.